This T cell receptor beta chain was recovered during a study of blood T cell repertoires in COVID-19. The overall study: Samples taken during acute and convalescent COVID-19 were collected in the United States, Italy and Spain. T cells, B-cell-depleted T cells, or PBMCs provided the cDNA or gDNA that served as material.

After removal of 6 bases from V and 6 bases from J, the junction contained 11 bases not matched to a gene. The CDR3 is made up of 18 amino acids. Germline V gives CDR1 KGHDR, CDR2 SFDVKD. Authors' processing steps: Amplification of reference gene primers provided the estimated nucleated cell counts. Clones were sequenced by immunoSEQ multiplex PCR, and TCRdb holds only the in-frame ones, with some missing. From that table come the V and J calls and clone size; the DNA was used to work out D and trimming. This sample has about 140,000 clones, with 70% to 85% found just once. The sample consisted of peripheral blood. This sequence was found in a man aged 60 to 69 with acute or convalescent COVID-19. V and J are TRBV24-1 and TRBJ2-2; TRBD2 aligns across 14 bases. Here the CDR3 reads CATSRQGLAGVPAGELFF. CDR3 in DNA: TGTGCCACCAGTCGGCAGGGACTAGCGGGAGTCCCCGCCGGGGAGCTGTTTTTT.